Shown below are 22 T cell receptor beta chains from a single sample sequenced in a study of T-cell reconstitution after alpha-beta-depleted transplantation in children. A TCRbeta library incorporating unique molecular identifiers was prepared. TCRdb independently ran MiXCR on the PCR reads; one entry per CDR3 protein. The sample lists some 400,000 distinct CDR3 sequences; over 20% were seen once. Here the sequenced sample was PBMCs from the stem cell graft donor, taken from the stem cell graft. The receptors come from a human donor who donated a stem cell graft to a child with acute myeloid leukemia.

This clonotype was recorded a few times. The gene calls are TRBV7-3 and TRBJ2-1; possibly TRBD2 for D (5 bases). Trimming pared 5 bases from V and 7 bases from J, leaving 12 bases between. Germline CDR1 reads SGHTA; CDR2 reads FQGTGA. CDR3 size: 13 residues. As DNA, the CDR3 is TGTGCCAGCAGCAATGGACTGATAAATGAGCAGTTCTTC. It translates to CASSNGLINEQFF.

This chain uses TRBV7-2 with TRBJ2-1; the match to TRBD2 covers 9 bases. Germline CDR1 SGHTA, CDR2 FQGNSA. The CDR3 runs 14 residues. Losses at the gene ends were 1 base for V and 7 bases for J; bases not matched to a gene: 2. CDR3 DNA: TGTGCCAGCAGCTTAGTGCGGGAGGGAAATGAGCAGTTCTTC. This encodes CASSLVREGNEQFF.

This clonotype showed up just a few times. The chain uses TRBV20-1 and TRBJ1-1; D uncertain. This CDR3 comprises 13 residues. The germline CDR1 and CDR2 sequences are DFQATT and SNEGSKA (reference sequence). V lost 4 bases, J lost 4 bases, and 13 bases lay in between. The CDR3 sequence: CSATVPLGTEAFF. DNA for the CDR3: TGCAGTGCTACGGTCCCATTGGGCACTGAAGCTTTCTTT.

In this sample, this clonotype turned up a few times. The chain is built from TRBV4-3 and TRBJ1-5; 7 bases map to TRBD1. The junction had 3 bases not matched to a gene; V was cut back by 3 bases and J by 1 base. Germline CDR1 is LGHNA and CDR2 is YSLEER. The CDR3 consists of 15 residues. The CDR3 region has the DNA TGCGCCAGCAGCCAGGGGACAGTCAGCAATCAGCCCCAGCATTTT. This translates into CASSQGTVSNQPQHF.

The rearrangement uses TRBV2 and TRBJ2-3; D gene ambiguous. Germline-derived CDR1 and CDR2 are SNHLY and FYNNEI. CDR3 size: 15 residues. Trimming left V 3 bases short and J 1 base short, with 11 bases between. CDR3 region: CASSDFRGGTDTQYF. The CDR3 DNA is TGTGCCAGCAGTGACTTCCGTGGGGGCACAGATACGCAGTATTTT.

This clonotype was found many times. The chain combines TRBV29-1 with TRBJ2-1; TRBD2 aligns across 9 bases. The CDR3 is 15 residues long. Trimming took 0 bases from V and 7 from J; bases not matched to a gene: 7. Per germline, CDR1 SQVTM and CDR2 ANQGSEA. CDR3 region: CSVEDPSGRMNEQFF. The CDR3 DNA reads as TGCAGCGTTGAAGATCCCAGCGGGAGGATGAATGAGCAGTTCTTC.

The CDR3 loop is CASSPAGWETQYF. DNA of the CDR3: TGTGCCAGCAGCCCCGCGGGTTGGGAGACCCAGTACTTC. The rearrangement joins TRBV7-7 to TRBJ2-5; D possibly corresponds to TRBD2 (5 bases). This CDR3 is built from 13 residues. Trimming shortened V by 5 bases and J by 5 bases, and 12 bases separated the two germline ends. Germline V lookup: CDR1 SSHAT, CDR2 FNYEAQ (reference sequence).

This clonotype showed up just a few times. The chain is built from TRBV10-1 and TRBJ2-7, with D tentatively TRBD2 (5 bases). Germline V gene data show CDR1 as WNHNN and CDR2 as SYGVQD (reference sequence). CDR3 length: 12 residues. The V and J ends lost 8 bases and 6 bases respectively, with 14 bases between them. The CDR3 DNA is TGCGCCAGCCTCGCAATCCGGGGCGAGCAGTACTTC. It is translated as CASLAIRGEQYF.

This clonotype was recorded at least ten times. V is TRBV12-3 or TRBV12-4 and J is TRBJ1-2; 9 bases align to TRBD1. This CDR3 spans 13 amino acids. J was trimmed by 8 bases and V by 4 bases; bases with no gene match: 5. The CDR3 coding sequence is TGTGCCAGCAGTTCGGGACAGGGACGAGGCTACACCTTC. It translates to CASSSGQGRGYTF.

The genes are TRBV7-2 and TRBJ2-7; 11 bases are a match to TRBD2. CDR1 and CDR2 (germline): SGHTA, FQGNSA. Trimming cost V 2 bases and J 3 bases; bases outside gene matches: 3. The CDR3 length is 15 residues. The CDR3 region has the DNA TGTGCCAGCAGCTTACGACTAGCGGGATTCTACGAGCAGTACTTC. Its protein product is CASSLRLAGFYEQYF.

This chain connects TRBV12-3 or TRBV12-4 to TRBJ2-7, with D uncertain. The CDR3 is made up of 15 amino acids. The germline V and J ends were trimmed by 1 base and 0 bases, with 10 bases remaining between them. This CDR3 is CASSLGPTSSYEQYF. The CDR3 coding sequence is TGTGCCAGCAGTTTAGGGCCGACGAGCTCCTACGAGCAGTACTTC.

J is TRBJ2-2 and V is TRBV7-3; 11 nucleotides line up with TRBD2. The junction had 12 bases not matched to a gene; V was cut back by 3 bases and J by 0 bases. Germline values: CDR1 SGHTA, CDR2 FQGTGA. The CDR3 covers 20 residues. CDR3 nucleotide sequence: TGTGCCAGCAGCTTTTTACCGGGACTAGCGGCAACTTCGAACACCGGGGAGCTGTTTTTT. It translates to CASSFLPGLAATSNTGELFF.

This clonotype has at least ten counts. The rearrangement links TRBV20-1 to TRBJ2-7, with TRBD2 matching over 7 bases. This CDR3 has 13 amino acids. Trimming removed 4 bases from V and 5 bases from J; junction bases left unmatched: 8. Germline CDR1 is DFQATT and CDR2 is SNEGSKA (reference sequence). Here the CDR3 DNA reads TGCAGTGCTAAAATCCGACTAGCCCACGAGCAGTACTTC. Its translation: CSAKIRLAHEQYF.

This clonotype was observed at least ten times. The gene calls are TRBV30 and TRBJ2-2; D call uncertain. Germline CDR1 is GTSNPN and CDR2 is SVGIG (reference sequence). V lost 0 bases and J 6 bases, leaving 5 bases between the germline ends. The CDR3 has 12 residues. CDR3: CAWSVGPGELFF. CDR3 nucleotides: TGTGCCTGGAGTGTAGGTCCCGGGGAGCTGTTTTTT.

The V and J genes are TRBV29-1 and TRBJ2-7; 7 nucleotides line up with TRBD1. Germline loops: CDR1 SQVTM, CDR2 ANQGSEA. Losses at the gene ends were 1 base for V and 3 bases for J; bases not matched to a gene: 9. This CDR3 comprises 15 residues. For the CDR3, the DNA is TGCAGCGTTGAAGTCGCCGGGACAGCCGACTACGAGCAGTACTTC. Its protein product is CSVEVAGTADYEQYF.

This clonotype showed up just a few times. Here the CDR3 reads CASSLFLGGSSSYNEQFF. Written as DNA, the CDR3 is TGTGCCAGCAGCTTATTTTTAGGGGGCAGCAGCTCCTACAATGAGCAGTTCTTC. This chain uses TRBV11-2 with TRBJ2-1; TRBD1 matches at 7 bases. J lost 0 bases, V lost 2 bases, and 10 bases had no gene match. The germline CDR1 and CDR2 sequences are SGHAT and FQNNGV. The CDR3 is 18 amino acids. Supplemented by reference TRBV11-2 and TRBJ2-1, the full variable domain reads EAGVAQSPRYKIIEKRQSVAFWCNPISGHATLYWYQQILGQGPKLLIQFQNNGVVDDSQLPKDRFSAERLKGVDSTLKIQPAKLEDSAVYLCASSLFLGGSSSYNEQFFGPGTRLTVL.

CDR3 bases: TGTGCCAGCAGCAAGATTAGCGGGACCAATGAGCAGTTCTTC. It translates to CASSKISGTNEQFF. The chain employs TRBV7-9 and TRBJ2-1, with 8 bases aligning to TRBD2. Germline V lookup: CDR1 SEHNR, CDR2 FQNEAQ (reference sequence). This CDR3 has 14 amino acids. Unmatched junction bases numbered 6, after V lost 5 bases and J lost 6 bases.

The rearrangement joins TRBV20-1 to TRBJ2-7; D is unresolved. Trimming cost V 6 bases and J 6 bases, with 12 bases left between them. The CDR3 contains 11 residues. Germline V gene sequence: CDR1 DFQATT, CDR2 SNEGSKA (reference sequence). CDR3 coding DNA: TGCAGTGCCTCCTTAGCCAGCGAGCAGTACTTC. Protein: CSASLASEQYF.

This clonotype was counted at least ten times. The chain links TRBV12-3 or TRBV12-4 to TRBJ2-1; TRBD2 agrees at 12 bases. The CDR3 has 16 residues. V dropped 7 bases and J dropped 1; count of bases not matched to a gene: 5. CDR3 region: CASTSGLAGSYNEQFF. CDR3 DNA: TGTGCCAGCACCTCAGGACTAGCGGGGTCCTACAATGAGCAGTTCTTC.

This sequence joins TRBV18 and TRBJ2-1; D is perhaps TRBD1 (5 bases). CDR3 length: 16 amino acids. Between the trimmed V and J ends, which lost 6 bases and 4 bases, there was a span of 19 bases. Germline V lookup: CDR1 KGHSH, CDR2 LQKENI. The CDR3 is CASSKEQDPRYNEQFF. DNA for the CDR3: TGTGCCAGCTCTAAGGAACAGGACCCTCGTTACAATGAGCAGTTCTTC.

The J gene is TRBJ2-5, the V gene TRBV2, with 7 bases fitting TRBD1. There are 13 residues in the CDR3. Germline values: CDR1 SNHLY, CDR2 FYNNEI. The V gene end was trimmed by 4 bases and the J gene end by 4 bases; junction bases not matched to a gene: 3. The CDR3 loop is CASSATGLETQYF. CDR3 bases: TGTGCCAGCAGTGCGACAGGGTTAGAGACCCAGTACTTC.

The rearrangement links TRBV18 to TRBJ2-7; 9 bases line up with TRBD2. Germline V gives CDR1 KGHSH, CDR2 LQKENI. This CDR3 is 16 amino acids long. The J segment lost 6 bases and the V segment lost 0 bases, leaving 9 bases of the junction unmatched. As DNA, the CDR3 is TGTGCCAGCTCACCACCGAGTCTAGCGGGACTGAGCGAGCAGTACTTC. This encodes CASSPPSLAGLSEQYF.